The sequence of this T cell receptor (beta chain) was determined in a study of patients and donors after allogeneic stem cell transplantation (dated by TCRdb to the early 2020s). Library method: RT-PCR. Sequencing used a NextSeq 550. Through fastp at Q25 and MiXCR, TCRdb rebuilt clones from the public reads, retaining in-frame beta chains. Every CDR3 protein is listed once, alongside the most common genes and DNA of its rows. In all, the sample holds hundreds of thousands of distinct CDR3 sequences, and more than 15% of those were seen once. The ten largest make up 7.2% of the sample. Sequences SGHAT (CDR1) and FQNNGV (CDR2) are obtained from the germline V gene. Its CDR3 holds 15 amino acids, cysteine through phenylalanine. Only the CDR3 portion is preserved as DNA: 45 bases, with reading frame beginning at the first base. V is reduced by 8 bases and J by 6 bases, leaving a spacing of 21 bases between them.

Regarding this clonotype: No cognate antigen has been identified for it. No much larger clone is present one base from it, and per-base qualities are unavailable.

The receptor's source is a human donor who was either an allogeneic HSCT recipient or a stem cell or donor lymphocyte infusion donor (not recorded which). It is not recorded whose cells these are; they may come from a transplant donor. Here the chain combines TRBV11-2 and TRBJ2-3; tentative D gene TRBD2, with 7 bases matching. The specimen sequenced was blood, either unsorted or a sorted T cell fraction (not recorded which). The CDR3 is CASGVGGPLLDTQYF. The DNA sequence is TGTGCCAGCGGGGTCGGGGGGCCTCTCTTGGATACGCAGTATTTT.